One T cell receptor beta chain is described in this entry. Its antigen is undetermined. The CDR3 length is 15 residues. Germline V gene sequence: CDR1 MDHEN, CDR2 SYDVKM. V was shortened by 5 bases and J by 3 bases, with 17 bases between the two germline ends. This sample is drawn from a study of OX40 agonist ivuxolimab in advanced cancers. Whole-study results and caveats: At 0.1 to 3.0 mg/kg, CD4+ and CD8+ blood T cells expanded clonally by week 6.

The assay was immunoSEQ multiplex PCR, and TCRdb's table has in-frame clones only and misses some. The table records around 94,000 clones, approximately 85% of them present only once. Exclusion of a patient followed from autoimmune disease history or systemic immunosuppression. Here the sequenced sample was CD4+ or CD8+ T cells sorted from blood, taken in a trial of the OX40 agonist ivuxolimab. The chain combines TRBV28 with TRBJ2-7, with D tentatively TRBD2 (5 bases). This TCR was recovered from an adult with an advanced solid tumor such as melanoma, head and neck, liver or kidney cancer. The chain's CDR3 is CASSPSGIINYEQYF. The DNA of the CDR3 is TGTGCCAGCAGTCCCAGCGGCATAATTAACTACGAGCAGTACTTC.